Here is one T cell receptor beta chain with its context. Per the original data handling: Amplifying reference gene primers gave estimates of nucleated cell counts. Generated by immunoSEQ multiplex PCR, the TCRdb table keeps only in-frame clones and is missing some. V, J and clone size are taken as reported in that table, and D and trimming were inferred from the DNA itself. The sample comprises about 59,000 clones, more than 70% of which are singletons, and 7.2% rests with the top ten. The J segment lost 1 base and the V segment lost 1 base, leaving 5 bases of the junction unmatched. CDR1 is MNHNS and CDR2 is SASEGT in the germline V gene. CDR3 size: 16 residues. The data are from a study of blood T cell repertoires in COVID-19. Study-wide background: Material from acute and convalescent COVID-19 was sourced from the United States, Italy and Spain. PBMCs, B-cell-depleted T cells, or T cells provided the cDNA or gDNA that made up the material.

This receptor was obtained from a man in his 60s with acute or convalescent COVID-19. The sequenced sample consisted of peripheral blood. This rearrangement joins TRBV6-1 to TRBJ2-7; 9 bases are shared with TRBD2. DNA for the CDR3: TGTGCCAGCAGTGAAGTATCTAGCGGGAAGTCCTACGAGCAGTACTTC. Translated, it gives CASSEVSSGKSYEQYF.